This entry lists 31 T cell receptor beta chains sequenced from one sample in a study of blood T cells in healthy people across ages. A second PCR, run for about 7 to 11 cycles, used a sample-barcoded 5' primer plus a J-beta primer mix. In TCRdb, the 5' RACE reads were re-called with MiXCR into one record per CDR3 protein. The sample contains about 580,000 distinct CDR3 sequences, roughly 48% of which appear only once. Sequences were obtained from blood. These TCRs come from a man older than 75 in good health.

V and J are TRBV6-5 and TRBJ2-2, with D perhaps matching TRBD1 (5 bases). The CDR3 is made up of 16 amino acids. CDR1 is MNHEY, CDR2 SVGAGI, per germline. Trimming took 5 bases from V and 0 from J, leaving 13 bases between them. The CDR3 nucleotides are TGTGCCAGCAGTCCCCCGGGCAGGGCGAACACCGGGGAGCTGTTTTTT. It yields the protein CASSPPGRANTGELFF.

This clonotype was seen many times. The genes are TRBV6-5 and TRBJ2-1, with D tentatively TRBD2 (6 bases). The germline V and J ends were trimmed by 5 bases and 7 bases, with 15 bases remaining between them. The CDR3 length is 14 residues. Germline CDR1 MNHEY, CDR2 SVGAGI. The CDR3 loop is CASSPGTPENEQFF. The CDR3 DNA is TGTGCCAGCAGTCCCGGGACTCCGGAAAATGAGCAGTTCTTC.

The rearrangement uses TRBV3-1 and TRBJ1-2, with D unclear. Trimming stripped 3 bases from V and 7 bases from J, with 9 bases between. This CDR3 is built from 12 residues. Germline V gene data show CDR1 as LGHDT and CDR2 as YNNKEL (reference sequence). This CDR3 is CASSQVPSGYTF. The CDR3 DNA reads as TGTGCCAGCAGCCAGGTCCCCAGTGGCTACACCTTC.

The rearrangement joins TRBV7-2 to TRBJ2-1, with TRBD2 matching 11 bases. This CDR3 comprises 15 residues. V shed 7 bases and J 5 bases; nucleotides not matched to a gene: 7. The germline CDR1 and CDR2 sequences are SGHTA and FQGNSA. CDR3 protein: CASISGTSGNNEQFF. The CDR3, as DNA: TGTGCCAGCATTAGCGGGACTAGCGGCAACAATGAGCAGTTCTTC.

This rearrangement joins TRBV12-3 or TRBV12-4 to TRBJ2-3, with D perhaps matching TRBD1 (5 bases). Trimming cost V 2 bases and J 0 bases, with 9 bases left between them. This CDR3 is built from 15 residues. CDR3 sequence reads: CASSLSGISTDTQYF. The CDR3 DNA reads TGTGCCAGCAGTTTATCAGGGATTAGCACAGATACGCAGTATTTT.

This clonotype was picked up a small number of times. The rearrangement uses TRBV7-2 and TRBJ2-1, with 13 positions matching TRBD2. This CDR3 has 15 residues. V lost 5 bases to trimming and J lost 7 bases; unmatched junction nucleotides: 5. The germline gives CDR1 SGHTA, CDR2 FQGNSA. The CDR3 DNA is TGTGCCAGCAGCAGCACTAGCGGGAGGGTAAATGAGCAGTTCTTC. Protein: CASSSTSGRVNEQFF.

This sequence joins TRBV28 and TRBJ1-1, with 10 bases lining up with TRBD1. V lost 4 bases, J lost 5 bases, and 7 bases stayed unmatched. Germline values: CDR1 MDHEN, CDR2 SYDVKM. CDR3 length: 15 residues. The CDR3 loop is CASSSATGGQTEAFF. The CDR3 DNA reads as TGTGCCAGCAGTTCTGCGACAGGGGGCCAAACTGAAGCTTTCTTT.

This chain connects TRBV27 to TRBJ1-2; D call uncertain. Per the germline V gene, CDR1 is MNHEY and CDR2 is SMNVEV (reference sequence). The CDR3 is made up of 12 amino acids. Trimming shortened V by 4 bases and J by 3 bases, and 6 bases separated the two germline ends. CDR3 coding DNA: TGTGCCAGCAGTTCCCCCCACTATGGCTACACCTTC. This gives the protein CASSSPHYGYTF.

The rearrangement uses TRBV15 and TRBJ2-3; perhaps TRBD2 as D (5 bases). The ends were cut back, 1 base at V and 1 base at J, with 9 bases in the middle. The CDR3 length is 15 residues. The V gene's germline CDR1 is LNHNV and CDR2 YYDKDF (reference sequence). DNA for the CDR3: TGTGCCACCAGCAGAGTTAAAGCGGGCACAGATACGCAGTATTTT. Its protein product is CATSRVKAGTDTQYF. The variable domain in full, with the rest retrieved from reference TRBV15 and TRBJ2-3, is DAMVIQNPRYQVTQFGKPVTLSCSQTLNHNVMYWYQQKSSQAPKLLFHYYDKDFNNEADTPDNFQSRRPNTSFCFLDIRSPGLGDTAMYLCATSRVKAGTDTQYFGPGTRLTVL.

The V call is TRBV5-6, the J call TRBJ1-2; D is perhaps TRBD1 (6 bases). Trimming shortened V by 0 bases and J by 4 bases, and 13 bases separated the two germline ends. In germline, CDR1 is SGHDT, CDR2 YYEEEE. This CDR3 has 15 amino acids. In nucleotides, the CDR3 is TGTGCCAGCAGCTTGGTATCAGGGGCGGGCTATGGCTACACCTTC. It yields the protein CASSLVSGAGYGYTF.

The chain links TRBV28 to TRBJ2-7; D tentatively reads TRBD1 or TRBD2 (5 bases each). This CDR3 is 14 amino acids long. Trimming shortened V by 5 bases and J by 1 base, and 12 bases separated the two germline ends. Germline V gene data show CDR1 as MDHEN and CDR2 as SYDVKM. DNA for the CDR3: TGTGCCAGCAGTCGACCGGGGCTTTCCTACGAGCAGTACTTC. Its protein product is CASSRPGLSYEQYF. Filled out from reference TRBV28 and TRBJ2-7, the complete variable domain reads DVKVTQSSRYLVKRTGEKVFLECVQDMDHENMFWYRQDPGLGLRLIYFSYDVKMKEKGDIPEGYSVSREKKERFSLILESASTNQTSMYLCASSRPGLSYEQYFGPGTRLTVT.

This chain links TRBV20-1 with TRBJ1-6; a weak D match, TRBD1 (5 bases). Germline lookup yields CDR1 DFQATT and CDR2 SNEGSKA (reference sequence). The CDR3 is 13 residues long. V lost 2 bases, J lost 6 bases, and 8 bases lay in between. Here the CDR3 DNA reads TGCAGTGCTAGAAGACAGACTAATTCACCCCTCCACTTT. Translation: CSARRQTNSPLHF.

On this clonotype itself: Compared with germline, one end of the junction differs, possibly owing to a read error. The chain is built from TRBV29-1 and TRBJ2-5; D possibly uses TRBD1 or TRBD2 (5 bases each). This CDR3 has 14 amino acids. Germline CDR1 reads SQVTM; CDR2 reads ANQGSEA. The CDR3 bases are TGTAGCGTCGACCTCGGGGCCAAACAAGAGACCCAGTACTTC. Translating it yields CSVDLGAKQETQYF. Variable domain in full (rest from reference TRBV29-1 and TRBJ2-5): SAVISQKPSRDICQRGTSLTIQCQVDSQVTMMFWYRQQPGQSLTLIATANQGSEATYESGFVIDKFPISRPNLTFSTLTVSNMSPEDSSIYLCSVDLGAKQETQYFGPGTRLLVL.

This clonotype was observed a few times. This chain uses TRBV2 with TRBJ2-1; no clear D. CDR3 size: 14 residues. V lost 8 bases to trimming and J lost 0 bases, with 11 bases between them. Germline lookup yields CDR1 SNHLY and CDR2 FYNNEI. CDR3 in DNA: TGTGCCAGCTCCCAGACACTCTCCTACAATGAGCAGTTCTTC. This codes for CASSQTLSYNEQFF. The entire variable domain, with the rest obtained from reference TRBV2 and TRBJ2-1, is as follows: EPEVTQTPSHQVTQMGQEVILRCVPISNHLYFYWYRQILGQKVEFLVSFYNNEISEKSEIFDDQFSVERPDGSNFTLKIRSTKLEDSAMYFCASSQTLSYNEQFFGPGTRLTVL.

This chain joins TRBV4-2 and TRBJ2-1; 12 positions agree with TRBD2. Germline CDR1 is LGHNA and CDR2 is YNFKEQ. The V gene end was trimmed by 3 bases and the J gene end by 0 bases; junction bases not matched to a gene: 6. The CDR3 has 18 residues. CDR3 sequence (DNA): TGTGCCAGCAGCCACAGACTAGCGGGAGATAGCTCCTACAATGAGCAGTTCTTC. Amino acids: CASSHRLAGDSSYNEQFF.

In its sample, this clonotype was seen a few times. V usage is TRBV7-3 and J usage is TRBJ2-1; 11 positions match TRBD2. Unmatched junction bases numbered 5, after V lost 0 bases and J lost 7 bases. Germline V lookup: CDR1 SGHTA, CDR2 FQGTGA. There are 16 residues in the CDR3. This chain's CDR3 is CASSLTMASGGNEQFF. CDR3 in DNA: TGTGCCAGCAGCTTAACTATGGCTAGCGGGGGGAATGAGCAGTTCTTC.

V is TRBV29-1 and J is TRBJ1-2, with 7 positions matching TRBD1. Trimming removed 4 bases from V and 4 bases from J; junction bases left unmatched: 6. Per the germline V gene, CDR1 is SQVTM and CDR2 is ANQGSEA. This CDR3 comprises 13 residues. The CDR3 DNA sequence: TGCAGCGTTGTGCAGGGGGATCCCTATGGCTACACCTTC. Translation: CSVVQGDPYGYTF.

This clonotype was seen a few times. The chain uses TRBV5-1 and TRBJ2-4, with TRBD2 matching 11 bases. The V gene end was trimmed by 2 bases and the J gene end by 9 bases; junction bases not matched to a gene: 13. The CDR3 length is 17 residues. Germline V gene lookup returns CDR1 SGHRS and CDR2 YFSETQ. This CDR3 reads CASSLVLAGASGGIQYF. Here the CDR3 DNA reads TGCGCCAGCAGCTTAGTACTAGCGGGGGCCTCGGGAGGCATTCAGTACTTC.

The V call is TRBV5-1, the J call TRBJ1-5, with 7 bases matching TRBD1. The CDR3 is made up of 13 amino acids. V dropped 4 bases and J dropped 6; count of bases not matched to a gene: 4. From germline, CDR1 is SGHRS and CDR2 YFSETQ. CDR3 sequence: CASSTRQGQPQHF. The CDR3 DNA follows: TGCGCCAGCAGCACGAGACAGGGTCAGCCCCAGCATTTT. The variable domain in full, with the rest retrieved from reference TRBV5-1 and TRBJ1-5, is KAGVTQTPRYLIKTRGQQVTLSCSPISGHRSVSWYQQTPGQGLQFLFEYFSETQRNKGNFPGRFSGRQFSNSRSEMNVSTLELGDSALYLCASSTRQGQPQHFGDGTRLSIL.

The chain is built from TRBV15 and TRBJ2-2, with 9 bases matching TRBD2. Looked up from germline, CDR1 is LNHNV and CDR2 is YYDKDF (reference sequence). This CDR3 contains 18 residues. The J segment lost 2 bases and the V segment lost 1 base, leaving 8 bases of the junction unmatched. DNA of the CDR3: TGTGCCACCAGCAGAGTCTTCGGCGGGAGGGCCAACACCGGGGAGCTGTTTTTT. It yields the protein CATSRVFGGRANTGELFF.

This chain links TRBV21-1 with TRBJ2-7; TRBD2 reflects the table's D call only, with no check against the DNA. TRBV21-1 is listed as a pseudogene. There are 14 residues in the CDR3. For the CDR3, the DNA is TGTGCCAGCAGCAAAAGGGACGGACCTTACGAGCAGTACTTC. This codes for CASSKRDGPYEQYF.

About this clonotype itself: At one end, the junction sequence differs from germline, possibly due to a read error. Here the CDR3 reads CAIEGASVGEQYF. As DNA, the CDR3 is TGTGCCATCGAGGGGGCCTCCGTCGGGGAGCAGTACTTT. The genes are TRBV10-3 and TRBJ2-7, with 7 bases lining up with TRBD1. CDR3 length: 13 residues. Germline-derived CDR1 and CDR2 are ENHRY and SYGVKD.

This chain uses TRBV10-1 with TRBJ2-3, with D tentatively TRBD1 (5 bases). The length of the CDR3 is 13 residues. The germline V and J ends were trimmed by 3 bases and 5 bases, with 9 bases remaining between them. The V gene's germline CDR1 is WNHNN and CDR2 SYGVQD (reference sequence). The CDR3 here is CASSDGRVDTQYF. In nucleotides, the CDR3 is TGCGCCAGCAGTGATGGCAGGGTAGATACGCAGTATTTT.

This clonotype was detected only a few times. The chain links TRBV5-4 to TRBJ2-7, with TRBD2 identical over 13 bases. The J call could be wrong; TRBJ2-5 is a better fit for the DNA end. Germline CDR1 reads SGHNT; CDR2 reads YYREEE (reference sequence). The CDR3 has 18 amino acids. CDR3 sequence: CASTLAELAGGFQETQYF. CDR3 coding DNA: TGTGCCAGCACCCTGGCTGAACTAGCGGGGGGGTTCCAAGAGACCCAGTACTTC.

The chain joins TRBV4-1 to TRBJ1-2; D is unclear. The V and J ends lost 0 bases and 6 bases respectively, with 8 bases between them. The CDR3 has 13 residues. Germline V gene sequence: CDR1 MGHRA, CDR2 YSYEKL. The CDR3, as DNA: TGCGCCAGCAGCCAAGACCCCCGGGATGGCTACACCTTC. This codes for CASSQDPRDGYTF.

This clonotype was observed a handful of times. The chain carries TRBV27 and TRBJ2-7, with D uncertain. The CDR3 is made up of 14 amino acids. Germline CDR1 reads MNHEY; CDR2 reads SMNVEV (reference sequence). The V end lost 6 bases, the J end lost 0 bases, and 12 bases lay between the germline ends. CDR3 DNA: TGTGCCAGCAGGCCTGTAGGCCGCTCCTACGAGCAGTACTTC. Residues: CASRPVGRSYEQYF.

This clonotype appeared a few times. The CDR3 is CASSLVGGGAKNIQYF. CDR3 DNA: TGTGCCAGCAGCTTGGTCGGCGGGGGGGCCAAAAACATTCAGTACTTC. The V gene is TRBV5-6, the J gene TRBJ2-4; 8 bases are a match to TRBD2. This CDR3 has 16 amino acids. V lost 0 bases, J lost 1 base, and 3 bases stayed unmatched. The germline gives CDR1 SGHDT, CDR2 YYEEEE.

V and J are TRBV10-3 and TRBJ2-4; the match to TRBD1 covers 7 bases. Per the germline V gene, CDR1 is ENHRY and CDR2 is SYGVKD. CDR3 length: 14 amino acids. V was clipped by 4 bases and J by 5 bases; unmatched bases: 5. CDR3 sequence: CAISADRDENIQYF. The CDR3 DNA sequence: TGTGCCATCAGTGCCGACAGGGACGAAAACATTCAGTACTTC.

The sample holds a few counts of this clonotype. V gene TRBV20-1 combines with J gene TRBJ2-1; no definite D call. The V end was cut by 1 base, the J end by 9 bases, with 16 bases between. The CDR3 contains 14 residues. In germline, CDR1 is DFQATT, CDR2 SNEGSKA (reference sequence). CDR3 coding DNA: TGCAGTGCTAGAGGGCCGACTCAAAGGTCTGAGCAGTTCTTC. Encoded protein: CSARGPTQRSEQFF.

The rearrangement links TRBV5-1 to TRBJ2-7; D might be TRBD1 (6 bases). Germline V gene data show CDR1 as SGHRS and CDR2 as YFSETQ. V lost 0 bases to trimming and J lost 5 bases, with 12 bases between them. The CDR3 loop spans 14 amino acids. CDR3 in amino acids: CASSLEQGRNEQYF. CDR3 coding DNA: TGCGCCAGCAGCTTGGAACAGGGCAGGAACGAGCAGTACTTC.

The chain links TRBV7-3 to TRBJ2-3; the D gene is possibly TRBD2 (7 bases). This CDR3 has 14 amino acids. Trimming removed 3 bases at V and 4 bases at J, with 11 bases between. CDR1 and CDR2 (germline): SGHTA, FQGTGA. The CDR3 is CASSLGGGSDTQYF. For the CDR3, the DNA is TGTGCCAGCAGCTTGGGAGGGGGGTCAGATACGCAGTATTTT.